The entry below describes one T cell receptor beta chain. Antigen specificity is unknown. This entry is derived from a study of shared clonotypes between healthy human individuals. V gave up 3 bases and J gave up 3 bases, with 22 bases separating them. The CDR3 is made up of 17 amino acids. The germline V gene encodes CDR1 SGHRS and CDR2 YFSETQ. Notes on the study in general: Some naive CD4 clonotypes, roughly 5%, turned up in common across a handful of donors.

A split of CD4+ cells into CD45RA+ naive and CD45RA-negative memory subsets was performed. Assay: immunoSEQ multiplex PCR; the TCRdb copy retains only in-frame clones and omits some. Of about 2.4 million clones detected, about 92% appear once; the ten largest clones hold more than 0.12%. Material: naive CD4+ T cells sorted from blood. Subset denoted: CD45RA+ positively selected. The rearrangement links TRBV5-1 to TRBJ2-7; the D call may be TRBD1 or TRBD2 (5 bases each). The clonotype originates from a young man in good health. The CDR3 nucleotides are TGCGCCAGCAGCTCGAGCCCCCTAGGGACGGGGCTCTACGAGCAGTACTTC. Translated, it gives CASSSSPLGTGLYEQYF.